In this sample, the clone carrying this T cell receptor beta chain turned up many times. Its specificity is not known. The data belong to a study of human T cells and chemical hapten exposure. Overall study context: Per-sample TCR yield variation was attributed mainly to small pooled library volume differences.

TCRdb itself ran the RACE reads through MiXCR, one entry per CDR3 protein. The sample holds about 340,000 distinct CDR3 sequences; around 7% are singletons and the top ten take approximately 8%. Study-wide findings and caveats: Sensitizing to DPC left TCRs with a frequency above 1 in 1000 unaltered. Expanded TCRs clustered into significantly more large CDR3 similarity groups than controls, the analysis revealed.

CDR3 length: 16 residues. Germline CDR1 reads MNHEY; CDR2 reads SMNVEV (reference sequence). Trimming took off 5 bases at V and 0 bases at J, with 14 bases between the two ends. Time point of the sample: patch test 1, 2 weeks after DPC sensitization. Stated treatment: therapeutic diphenylcyclopropenone sensitization with weekly scalp DPC. Alopecia patients deemed DPC-suitable, aged 18 to 70, excluding pregnancy. This sample comprised whole blood, obtained in connection with sensitization to the hapten diphenylcyclopropenone (DPC). The origin of this receptor is a woman aged 18-35 years with alopecia areata. Some clones in this sample may be carry-over from other donors' samples. This chain links TRBV27 with TRBJ2-4; TRBD1 might be the D (6 bases). CDR3 region: CASSPWTALAKNIQYF. CDR3 nucleotide sequence: TGTGCCAGCAGTCCCTGGACAGCCCTAGCCAAAAACATTCAGTACTTC.